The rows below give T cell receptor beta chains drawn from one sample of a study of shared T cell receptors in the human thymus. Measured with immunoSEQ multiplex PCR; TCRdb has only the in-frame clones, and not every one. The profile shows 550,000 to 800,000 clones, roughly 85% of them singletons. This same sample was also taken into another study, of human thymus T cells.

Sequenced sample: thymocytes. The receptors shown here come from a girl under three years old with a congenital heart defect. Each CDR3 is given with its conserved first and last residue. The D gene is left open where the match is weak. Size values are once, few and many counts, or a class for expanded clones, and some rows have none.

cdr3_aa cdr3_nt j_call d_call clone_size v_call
CASSVVTTGNEQFF TGTGCCAGCAGCGTAGTTACGACAGGCAATGAGCAGTTCTTC TRBJ2-1 NA NA TRBV9
CASSLDIDRSTGELFF TGTGCCAGCAGCTTAGATATAGACAGATCCACCGGGGAGCTGTTTTTT TRBJ2-2 NA NA TRBV7-9
CASRNFDREDEQFF TGTGCCAGTAGGAACTTCGACAGGGAGGATGAGCAGTTCTTC TRBJ2-1 NA NA TRBV19
CASSQGGGGGDTQYF TGCGCCAGCAGCCAAGGAGGGGGCGGCGGGGATACGCAGTATTTT TRBJ2-3 TRBD1 NA TRBV4-1
CASGVVTGGLGGANVLTF TGTGCCAGCGGGGTCGTTACAGGGGGCTTAGGTGGGGCCAACGTCCTGACTTTC TRBJ2-6 TRBD1 NA TRBV7-6
CASSLGQGASVHRSDTQYF TGCGCCAGCAGCTTGGGGCAGGGGGCTTCCGTTCATCGGTCCGATACGCAGTATTTT TRBJ2-3 TRBD1 NA TRBV5-1
CASSLRGTGVYEQYF TGTGCCAGCAGCTTAAGAGGGACAGGGGTCTACGAGCAGTACTTC TRBJ2-7 TRBD1 NA TRBV7-2
CASSFVTSPRETQYF TGTGCCAGCAGTTTCGTTACAAGCCCTAGAGAGACCCAGTACTTC TRBJ2-5 NA NA TRBV6-6
CASILRGQGGDYRYTF TGTGCCAGCATCCTTAGGGGCCAGGGAGGGGACTATCGCTACACCTTC TRBJ1-2 NA NA TRBV11-2
CASRGENTEAFF TGCGCCAGCAGAGGGGAGAACACTGAAGCTTTCTTT TRBJ1-1 NA NA TRBV5-1
CAITDRDRLWNSPLHF TGTGCCATCACCGACAGGGACCGTCTTTGGAATTCACCCCTCCACTTT TRBJ1-6 TRBD1 NA TRBV10-3
CASRRRKDYGYTF TGTGCCAGCAGACGGCGGAAGGACTATGGCTACACCTTC TRBJ1-2 NA once TRBV6-1
CASRRGGADGNQPQHF TGTGCCAGCAGGAGAGGAGGGGCGGATGGCAATCAGCCCCAGCATTTT TRBJ1-5 NA NA TRBV2
CASSEGNRMGMYTF TGTGCCAGCAGTGAAGGGAACAGGATGGGGATGTACACCTTC TRBJ1-2 NA NA TRBV2
CASSLSDSNYGYTF TGTGCCAGCAGCTTGTCGGACAGTAACTATGGCTACACCTTC TRBJ1-2 NA NA TRBV5-6
CASSLYQGGLNTEAFF TGCGCCAGCAGCCTATACCAGGGGGGATTGAACACTGAAGCTTTCTTT TRBJ1-1 TRBD1 NA TRBV4-1
CASGGTDPNEKLFF TGTGCCAGCGGAGGGACGGATCCTAATGAAAAACTGTTTTTT TRBJ1-4 NA NA TRBV27
CASSKGGGSNQPQHF TGTGCCAGCAGCAAAGGAGGAGGGAGCAATCAGCCCCAGCATTTT TRBJ1-5 NA once TRBV21-1
CSATDNEQFF TGCAGTGCTACGGACAATGAGCAGTTCTTC TRBJ2-1 NA NA TRBV20-1
CASSPTGISGLEQYF TGTGCCAGCAGTCCAACAGGGATTTCTGGTCTCGAGCAGTACTTC TRBJ2-7 NA NA TRBV6-5
CASRRCGSPLHF TGTGCCAGCAGAAGGTGCGGTTCACCCCTCCACTTT TRBJ1-6 NA NA TRBV27
CSVEDLTSGGASFFNEQFF TGCAGCGTTGAAGATCTAACTAGCGGGGGGGCGTCATTTTTCAATGAGCAGTTCTTC TRBJ2-1 TRBD2 NA TRBV29-1
CASSQKTRGVQGVEFGYGYTF TGTGCCAGCAGCCAAAAAACCCGAGGGGTACAGGGGGTCGAATTTGGATATGGCTACACCTTC TRBJ1-2 TRBD1 NA TRBV14
CVSNEQFF TGTGTCTCTAATGAGCAGTTCTTC TRBJ2-1 NA NA TRBV7-9
CASSHPLYEQYF TGTGCCAGCAGCCACCCCCTCTACGAGCAGTACTTC TRBJ2-7 NA NA TRBV14
CASSYNRQERGEKLFF TGTGCCAGCAGCTATAATCGACAGGAACGGGGAGAAAAACTGTTTTTT TRBJ1-4 NA NA TRBV7-9
CASSQSFWDLARGQGEQFF TGTGCCAGCAGCCAATCTTTTTGGGACCTGGCTAGGGGGCAGGGTGAGCAGTTCTTC TRBJ2-1 TRBD1 NA TRBV16
CASSQATGEKLFF TGTGCCAGCAGCCAAGCGACAGGAGAAAAACTGTTTTTT TRBJ1-4 NA NA TRBV5-4
CASTRTGEYEQYF TGTGCCAGCACCCGTACAGGTGAATACGAGCAGTACTTC TRBJ2-7 NA NA TRBV28
CASSLKGVGRETSEQYF TGTGCCAGCAGCTTAAAGGGGGTCGGCAGGGAAACCAGCGAGCAGTACTTC TRBJ2-7 NA NA TRBV7-3
CASSLEAGEQFF TGTGCCAGCAGCTTAGAGGCTGGTGAGCAGTTCTTC TRBJ2-1 NA NA TRBV11-2
CASSAGQETNYGYTF TGTGCCAGCAGCGCGGGACAGGAGACTAACTATGGCTACACCTTC TRBJ1-2 TRBD1 NA TRBV5-5
CASSLAPPGNEQFF TGCGCCAGCAGCTTGGCGCCACCAGGGAATGAGCAGTTCTTC TRBJ2-1 NA NA TRBV5-1
CASSQDSLVGVGCTF TGCGCCAGCAGCCAAGATTCCTTAGTAGGGGTAGGTTGCACCTTC TRBJ1-2 NA NA TRBV4-3
CASSTRDIKETQYF TGTGCCAGCAGCACCCGGGACATAAAAGAGACCCAGTACTTC TRBJ2-5 NA NA TRBV5-4
CSVRTGATEAFF TGCAGCGTCAGGACAGGGGCCACTGAAGCTTTCTTT TRBJ1-1 TRBD1 NA TRBV29-1
CASSPRGYNEQFF TGTGCCAGCAGCCCCAGGGGCTACAATGAGCAGTTCTTC TRBJ2-1 NA few TRBV7-9
CASSQPWDTPEESKNIQYF TGTGCCAGCTCACAACCCTGGGACACCCCCGAGGAATCCAAAAACATTCAGTACTTC TRBJ2-4 NA NA TRBV18
CAISESERGGSPLHF TGTGCCATCAGTGAGTCAGAAAGGGGAGGATCACCCCTCCACTTT TRBJ1-6 NA NA TRBV10-3
CASSHAVNYGYTF TGTGCCAGCAGCCACGCGGTTAACTATGGCTACACCTTC TRBJ1-2 NA NA TRBV6-5
CASSTRPGGTNTEAFF TGTGCCAGTAGTACAAGGCCGGGGGGTACGAACACTGAAGCTTTCTTT TRBJ1-1 NA NA TRBV19
CASSSTGFGYTF TGTGCCAGTAGTTCGACAGGGTTCGGCTACACCTTC TRBJ1-2 TRBD1 once TRBV19
CASSLFGKGDLDCYGYTF TGTGCCAGCAGTTTATTTGGGAAGGGGGACCTGGACTGTTATGGCTACACCTTC TRBJ1-2 NA NA TRBV28
CASSYRLAGVPSYEQYF TGCGCCAGCAGTTACCGACTAGCGGGGGTTCCCTCCTACGAGCAGTACTTC TRBJ2-7 TRBD2 NA TRBV4-1